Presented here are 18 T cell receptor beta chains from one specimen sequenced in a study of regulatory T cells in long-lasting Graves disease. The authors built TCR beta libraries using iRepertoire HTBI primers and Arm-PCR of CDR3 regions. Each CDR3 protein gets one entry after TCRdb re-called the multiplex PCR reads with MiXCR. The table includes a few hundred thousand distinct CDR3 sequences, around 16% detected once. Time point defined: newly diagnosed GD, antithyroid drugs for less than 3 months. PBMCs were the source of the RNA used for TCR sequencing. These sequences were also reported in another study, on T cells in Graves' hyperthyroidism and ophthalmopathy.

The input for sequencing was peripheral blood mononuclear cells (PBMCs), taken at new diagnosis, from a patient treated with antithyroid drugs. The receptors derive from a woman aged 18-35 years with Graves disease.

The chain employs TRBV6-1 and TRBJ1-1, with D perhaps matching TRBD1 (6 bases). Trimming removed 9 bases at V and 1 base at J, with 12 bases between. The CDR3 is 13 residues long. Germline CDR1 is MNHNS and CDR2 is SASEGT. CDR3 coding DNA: TGTGCCAGTACCGGGACAACGAACACTGAAGCTTTCTTT. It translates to CASTGTTNTEAFF.

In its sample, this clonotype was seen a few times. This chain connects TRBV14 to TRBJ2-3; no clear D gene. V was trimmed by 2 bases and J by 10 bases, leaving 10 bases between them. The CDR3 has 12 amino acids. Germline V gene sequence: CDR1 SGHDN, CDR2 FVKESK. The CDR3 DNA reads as TGTGCCAGCAGCCAATCTAGGAGTGCGCAGTATTTT. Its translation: CASSQSRSAQYF.

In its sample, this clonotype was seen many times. DNA of the CDR3: TGTGCCAGCAGTGACTCAGGGATAACGAACACCGGGGAGCTGTTTTTT. It yields the protein CASSDSGITNTGELFF. The gene calls are TRBV6-4 and TRBJ2-2, with unresolved D. Germline assignment: CDR1 MRHNA and CDR2 SNTAGT. The CDR3 runs 16 residues. Trimming stripped 0 bases from V and 0 bases from J, with 8 bases between.

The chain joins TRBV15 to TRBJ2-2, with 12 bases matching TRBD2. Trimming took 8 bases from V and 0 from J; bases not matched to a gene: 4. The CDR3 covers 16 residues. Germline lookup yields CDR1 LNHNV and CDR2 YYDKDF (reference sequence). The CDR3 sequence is CATGTSGRSNTGELFF. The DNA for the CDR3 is TGTGCCACCGGAACTAGCGGGAGGTCGAACACCGGGGAGCTGTTTTTT.

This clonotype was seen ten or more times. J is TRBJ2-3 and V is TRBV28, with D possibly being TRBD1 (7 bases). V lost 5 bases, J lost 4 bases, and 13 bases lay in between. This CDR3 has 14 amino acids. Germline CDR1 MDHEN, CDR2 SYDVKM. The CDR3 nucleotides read TGTGCCAGCAGTCCGGGGGACAGACCAGATACGCAGTATTTT. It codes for CASSPGDRPDTQYF.

The CDR3 reads CSARVPGTSNEQYF. The DNA for the CDR3 is TGCAGTGCTAGAGTCCCCGGGACTAGTAACGAGCAGTACTTC. The gene calls are TRBV20-1 and TRBJ2-7, with 8 nucleotides matching TRBD2. Germline V gives CDR1 DFQATT, CDR2 SNEGSKA (reference sequence). Trimming cost V 1 base and J 5 bases; bases outside gene matches: 7. CDR3 length: 14 residues.

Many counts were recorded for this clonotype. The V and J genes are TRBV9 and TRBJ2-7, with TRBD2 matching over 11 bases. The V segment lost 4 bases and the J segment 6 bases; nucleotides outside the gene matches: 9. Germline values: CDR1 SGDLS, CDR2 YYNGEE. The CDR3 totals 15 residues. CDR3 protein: CASSSVAGGPGEQYF. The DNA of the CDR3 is TGTGCCAGCAGCTCGGTAGCGGGAGGGCCAGGCGAGCAGTACTTC.

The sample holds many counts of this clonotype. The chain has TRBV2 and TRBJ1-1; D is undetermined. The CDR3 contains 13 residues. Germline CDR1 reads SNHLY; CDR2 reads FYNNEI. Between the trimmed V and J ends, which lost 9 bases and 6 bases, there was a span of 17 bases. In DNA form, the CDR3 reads TGTGCCAGGGCCCGGACGTTCTTGGCTGAAGCTTTCTTT. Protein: CARARTFLAEAFF.

The DNA for the CDR3 is TGTGCCTGGAGTCCGAGACGGGCCTACGAGCAGTACTTC. Translating it yields CAWSPRRAYEQYF. V gene TRBV30 combines with J gene TRBJ2-7; D gene uncertain. Looked up from germline, CDR1 is GTSNPN and CDR2 is SVGIG (reference sequence). CDR3 length: 13 amino acids. Trimming cost V 2 bases and J 2 bases, with 10 bases left between them. Full variable domain (remainder filled in from reference TRBV30 and TRBJ2-7): SQTIHQWPATLVQPVGSPLSLECTVEGTSNPNLYWYRQAAGRGLQLLFYSVGIGQISSEVPQNLSASRPQDRQFILSSKKLLLSDSGFYLCAWSPRRAYEQYFGPGTRLTVT.

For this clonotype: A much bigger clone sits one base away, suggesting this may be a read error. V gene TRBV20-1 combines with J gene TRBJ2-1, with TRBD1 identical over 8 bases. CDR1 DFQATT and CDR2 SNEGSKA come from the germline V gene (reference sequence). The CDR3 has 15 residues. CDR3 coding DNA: TGCAGTGCCCCCCCCCCCAGGGGGCCCTACAGTGAGCAGTTCTTC. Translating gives CSAPPPRGPYSEQFF.

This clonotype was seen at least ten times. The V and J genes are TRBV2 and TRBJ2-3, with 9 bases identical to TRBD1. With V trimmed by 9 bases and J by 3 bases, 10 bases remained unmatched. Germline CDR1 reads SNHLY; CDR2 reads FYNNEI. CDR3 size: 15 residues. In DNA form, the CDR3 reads TGTGCCAGTACCTCCACCGGGACAGGGACAGATACGCAGTATTTT. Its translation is CASTSTGTGTDTQYF.

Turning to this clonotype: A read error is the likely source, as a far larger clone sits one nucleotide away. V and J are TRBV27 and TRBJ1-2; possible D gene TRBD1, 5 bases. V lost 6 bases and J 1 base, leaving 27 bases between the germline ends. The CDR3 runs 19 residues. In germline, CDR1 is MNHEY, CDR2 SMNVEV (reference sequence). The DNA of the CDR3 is TGTGCCAGCAGCCACGTACCGGGACGGACACAATTAATTAACTATGGCTACACCTTC. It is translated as CASSHVPGRTQLINYGYTF.

The chain's CDR3 is CASSDGSPDTQYF. Written as DNA, the CDR3 is TGTGCCAGCAGCGACGGATCCCCAGATACGCAGTATTTT. The gene calls are TRBV9 and TRBJ2-3; D unresolved. The germline V gene has CDR1 SGDLS and CDR2 YYNGEE. The CDR3 consists of 13 residues. V lost 3 bases and J 4 bases, leaving 9 bases between the germline ends.

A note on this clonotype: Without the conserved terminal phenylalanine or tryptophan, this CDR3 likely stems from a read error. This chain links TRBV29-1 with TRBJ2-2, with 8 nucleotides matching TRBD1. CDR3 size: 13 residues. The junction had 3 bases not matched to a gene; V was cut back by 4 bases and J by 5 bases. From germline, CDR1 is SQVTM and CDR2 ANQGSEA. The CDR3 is CSVGQGRTGELFS. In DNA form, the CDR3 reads TGCAGCGTTGGACAGGGGCGGACCGGGGAGCTGTTTTCT.

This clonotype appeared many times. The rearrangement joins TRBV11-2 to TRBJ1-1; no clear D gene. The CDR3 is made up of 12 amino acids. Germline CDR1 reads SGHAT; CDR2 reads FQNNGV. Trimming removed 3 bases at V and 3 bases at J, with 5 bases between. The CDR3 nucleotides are TGTGCCAGCAGCTTTAAGGACACTGAAGCTTTCTTT. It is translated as CASSFKDTEAFF.

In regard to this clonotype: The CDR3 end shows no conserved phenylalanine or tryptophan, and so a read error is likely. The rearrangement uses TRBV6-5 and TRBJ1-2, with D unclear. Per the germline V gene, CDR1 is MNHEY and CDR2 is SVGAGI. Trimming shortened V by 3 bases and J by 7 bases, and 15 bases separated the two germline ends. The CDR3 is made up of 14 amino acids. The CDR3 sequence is CASSYAGLSCGYTS. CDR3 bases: TGTGCCAGCAGTTATGCCGGGCTCTCCTGTGGCTACACCTCC.

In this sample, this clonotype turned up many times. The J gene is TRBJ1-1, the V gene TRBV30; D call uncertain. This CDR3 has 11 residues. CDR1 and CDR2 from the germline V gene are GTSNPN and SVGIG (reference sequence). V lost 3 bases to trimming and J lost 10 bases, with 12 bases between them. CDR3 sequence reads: CAWRWLGSAFF. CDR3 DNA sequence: TGTGCCTGGAGGTGGCTGGGGTCAGCTTTCTTT.

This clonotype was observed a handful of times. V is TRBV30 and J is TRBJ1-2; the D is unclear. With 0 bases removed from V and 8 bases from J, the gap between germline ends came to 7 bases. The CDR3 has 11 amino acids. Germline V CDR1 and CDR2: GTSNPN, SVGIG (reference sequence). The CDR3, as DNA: TGTGCCTGGAGTGTACTTATGGGCTACACCTTC. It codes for CAWSVLMGYTF.